This T cell receptor beta chain is drawn from a study of cytomegalovirus exposure and HLA in healthy donors. From germline, CDR1 is SGHVS and CDR2 FQNEAQ. J gave up 6 bases and V 6 bases, and 8 bases lay outside the gene matches. This CDR3 is built from 14 residues. Overall study results and limits: Overall, approximately 150 TCR beta chains were annotated as cytomegalovirus-associated. TCR clusters originating in the first cohort tended to co-occur in the roughly 120 validation repertoires, according to a later analysis.

This clone has just a few counts. Its specificity is unknown. Some clones are missing from TCRdb's copy, which holds only in-frame ones; the method was immunoSEQ multiplex PCR. The sample comprises over 100,000 clones, roughly 91% of which are singletons, and around 3.5% rests with the top ten. This sequence was found in a man under 40 in good health and CMV-seronegative. The sample was PBMCs. The rearrangement joins TRBV7-8 to TRBJ1-5, with 7 bases lining up with TRBD1. CDR3 in DNA: TGTGCCAGCAGTCGACAGGGTGGAGGTCAGCCCCAGCATTTT. It encodes CASSRQGGGQPQHF.